The T cell receptor beta chain under discussion was sequenced for a study of cytomegalovirus exposure and HLA in healthy donors. With 6 bases removed from V and 6 bases from J, the gap between germline ends came to 15 bases. Germline CDR1 MNHEY, CDR2 SMNVEV (reference sequence). CDR3 length equals 14 residues. Turning to this clone: The antigen is unknown.

PCR amplification relied on 60 Vbeta primers (plus 13 Jbeta primers). The data were produced by immunoSEQ multiplex PCR, yet TCRdb's version contains in-frame clones alone and is incomplete. There are under 200,000 clones in the sample; roughly 83% occur only once, and around 0.98% lies in the top ten. Study-level results: The study put about 180 TCR beta chains on its list as cytomegalovirus-associated.

The source of this sequence is a man under 40 in good health and CMV-seronegative. This chain joins TRBV27 and TRBJ1-5; D possibly corresponds to TRBD1 (5 bases). Sequenced: PBMCs. Written as DNA, the CDR3 is TGTGCCAGCAGCGTGGGGGGTCTTAGTCAGCCCCAGCATTTT. Encoded protein: CASSVGGLSQPQHF.